This TCR beta chain was sequenced in a study of regulatory T cells in long-lasting Graves disease (dated by TCRdb to the early 2020s). In terms of the full investigation: Persistent Graves' disease meant more than 5 years of antithyroid drug treatment with TSH receptor autoantibodies that stayed positive. On average, persistent Graves' disease patients in the clinical cohort had been on antithyroid drugs for roughly 11 years. The study was conducted in China and was registered as a clinical trial. A total of some 33 samples were covered by TCR sequencing, comprising around 13 persistent and roughly 20 newly diagnosed Graves' disease patients. Peripheral blood TCR sequencing and RNA sequencing compared persistent Graves' disease patients with newly diagnosed Graves' disease patients.

This clonotype was counted many times. Its target antigen remains unknown. No base-level quality is on record; no much larger clone is a single base apart. The library was produced with multiplex PCR. The sequencer was an Illumina HiSeq 4000. iRepertoire HTBI primers and Arm-PCR amplification of CDR3 regions were used to construct TCR beta libraries. Before sequencing, the PCR products went through gel purification. The paper's data handling went like this. Gene usage analysis of CDR3 amino acid clonotypes relied on the roughly 58 TRBV and 15 or so TRBJ segments identified across samples. COPE and FqMerger were used to merge the filtered high-quality paired reads into contigs. Contigs were aligned with BLAST to IMGT TRBV, TRBD and TRBJ reference genes, and CDR3 was defined per IMGT. Any clonotype with a frequency above 0.1% was counted as a highly expanded clone. Shannon entropy was used to measure repertoire diversity, and the Gini coefficient was used to measure V-J evenness. Clonotypes shared by more than one individual were considered public. Clones were called with MiXCR by TCRdb after fastp trimmed the public reads at Q25, and only in-frame beta chains were retained. Duplicate CDR3 protein sequences are folded into a single record with the most common DNA and genes. The V and J calls follow TCRdb's processing rather than the paper's. Counted in this sample were 350,000 to 450,000 distinct CDR3 sequences; about 21% of them appeared once. The biggest ten clones account for more than 13% of the sample.

What the study reported, not specific to this receptor: As a limitation, the authors acknowledged that the small sample size may reduce accuracy. Compared with newly diagnosed patients, patients with persistent Graves' disease had lower TCR Shannon entropy and fewer highly expanded clones, which suggests clonal expansion. Patients with persistent disease shared more public clonotypes (about 2,700) than newly diagnosed patients did (about 1,000). Persistent disease showed preferential use of TRBV28, TRBJ1-2 and TRBJ2-5, whereas newly diagnosed disease favored TRBV20-1 and TRBJ2-1. Because the primary lesion, thyroid tissue, could not be accessed, the study looked at peripheral blood alone. Sequencing and analysis were restricted to the TCR beta chain.

Interpreted using the paper, the time point label stands for: persistent/refractory GD, antithyroid drugs over 5 years with positive TRAb. RNA was extracted from PBMCs in TRIzol for both TCR sequencing and RNA sequencing. The diagnosis of Graves' disease followed American Thyroid Association guidelines. Recruitment of patients was carried out at an endocrinology department in Xi'an, China. Each patient gave about 10 milliliters of peripheral blood, collected in an EDTA anticoagulant tube. PBMCs were isolated by Ficoll Paque Plus density gradient separation without further T cell sorting. An Agilent 2100 Bioanalyzer and agarose gel were used to check RNA quality, and a NanoDrop 2000 was used to measure RNA concentration. Via the germline V gene, CDR1 is SNHLY and CDR2 FYNNEI. From the cysteine through the phenylalanine, the CDR3 covers 15 amino acids. Only CDR3 DNA remains: 45 bases, in frame from the first base. Unmatched junction bases come to 5, with V trimmed by 8 bases and J by 1 base.

The chain employs TRBV2 and TRBJ2-2; 9 central bases correspond to TRBD1. The TCR sequence derives from a female donor with Graves disease. The sequences come from peripheral blood mononuclear cells (PBMCs), collected when the disease was refractory, from a patient treated with antithyroid drugs. CDR3 region: CASSRQGENTGELFF. The nucleotide sequence reads TGTGCCAGCTCCAGACAGGGGGAGAACACCGGGGAGCTGTTTTTT.